The 28 T cell receptor beta chains below were found in one sample sequenced in a study of T cell responses to AZD1222 COVID-19 vaccine. Some clones are missing from TCRdb's copy, which holds only in-frame ones; the method was immunoSEQ multiplex PCR. There are roughly 150,000 clones in the sample; 90% to 95% occur only once, and over 1.5% lies in the top ten. This specimen was peripheral blood, taken on day 0 of AZD1222 vaccination. The receptors derive from an adult in good health.

The chain carries TRBV11-2 and TRBJ2-7; D gene uncertain. The CDR3 is made up of 15 amino acids. The V and J ends lost 1 base and 2 bases respectively, with 12 bases between them. Germline assignment: CDR1 SGHAT and CDR2 FQNNGV. DNA of the CDR3: TGTGCCAGCAGCTTAGGAAAGCGCTTACCCTACGAGCAGTACTTC. Translating it yields CASSLGKRLPYEQYF.

The chain employs TRBV6-5 and TRBJ1-2, with 7 bases matching TRBD1. The V and J ends lost 8 bases and 3 bases, in that order; junction bases with no gene match: 6. The CDR3 runs to 13 residues. CDR1 MNHEY and CDR2 SVGAGI come from the germline V gene. CDR3: CASGRQGDYGYTF. The CDR3 DNA reads TGTGCCAGCGGGCGGCAGGGGGACTATGGCTACACCTTC.

The chain combines TRBV28 with TRBJ1-5; D is ambiguous. The CDR3 totals 13 residues. V lost 8 bases and J 5 bases, leaving 13 bases between the germline ends. In germline, CDR1 is MDHEN, CDR2 SYDVKM. The CDR3 loop is CASAPLADQPQHF. CDR3 DNA: TGTGCCAGCGCCCCTCTTGCCGATCAGCCCCAGCATTTT.

The chain employs TRBV2 and TRBJ1-6; 8 positions match TRBD1. J lost 9 bases, V lost 4 bases, and 5 bases had no gene match. Germline assignment: CDR1 SNHLY and CDR2 FYNNEI. The CDR3 loop spans 14 amino acids. The CDR3 reads CASSGGQVLSPLHF. The CDR3 DNA reads TGTGCCAGCAGTGGGGGACAGGTACTTTCACCCCTCCACTTT.

The CDR3 reads CASRQGADEQYF. The CDR3 DNA is TGTGCCAGCAGACAGGGGGCTGACGAGCAGTACTTC. This chain links TRBV21-1 with TRBJ2-7; TRBD1 reflects the table's D call only, with no check against the DNA. TRBV21-1 is described as a pseudogene. The CDR3 loop spans 12 amino acids.

Written as DNA, the CDR3 is TGCGCCAGCATCGGGGGGTCGGTTAATCAGCCCCAGCATTTT. Its protein is CASIGGSVNQPQHF. V is TRBV5-1 and J is TRBJ1-5; D may be TRBD1 (5 bases). The CDR3 runs to 14 residues. Trimming pared 6 bases from V and 4 bases from J, leaving 14 bases between. Germline-derived CDR1 and CDR2 are SGHRS and YFSETQ.

The V call is TRBV14, the J call TRBJ2-7, with TRBD2 matching 7 bases. Germline-derived CDR1 and CDR2 are SGHDN and FVKESK. The ends lost 2 bases at V and 9 bases at J; junction bases unmatched: 13. This CDR3 spans 15 amino acids. The CDR3: CASSQSRAGSSRQYF. The CDR3 nucleotides read TGTGCCAGCAGCCAATCTCGAGCGGGATCGTCTAGGCAGTACTTC.

V usage is TRBV7-9 and J usage is TRBJ1-3; the D is unclear. CDR1 SEHNR and CDR2 FQNEAQ come from the germline V gene (reference sequence). The germline V and J ends were trimmed by 5 bases and 8 bases, with 13 bases remaining between them. The CDR3 spans 13 residues. Here the CDR3 reads CASSQGGMDTIYF. The CDR3 DNA is TGTGCCAGCAGCCAAGGAGGGATGGACACCATATATTTT.

This chain uses TRBV13 with TRBJ2-6, with D unclear. CDR1 PRHDT and CDR2 FYEKMQ come from the germline V gene (reference sequence). The CDR3 contains 18 residues. V gave up 5 bases and J gave up 1 base, with 18 bases separating them. The CDR3 sequence: CASSPPQQDESGANVLTF. The DNA of the CDR3 is TGTGCCAGCAGCCCACCCCAGCAGGATGAGTCTGGGGCCAACGTCCTGACTTTC.

The rearrangement uses TRBV14 and TRBJ2-7; TRBD2 matches 7 bases. This CDR3 has 15 amino acids. V shed 7 bases and J 7 bases; nucleotides not matched to a gene: 16. Germline V CDR1 and CDR2: SGHDN, FVKESK. CDR3 nucleotide sequence: TGTGCCAGCAATTGGGGAAGCGGGGAGTCTCGTGAGCAGTACTTC. This gives the protein CASNWGSGESREQYF.

This chain uses TRBV7-2 with TRBJ2-7; 7 bases map to TRBD2. Germline V gives CDR1 SGHTA, CDR2 FQGNSA. CDR3 length: 15 amino acids. V gave up 0 bases and J gave up 3 bases; unmatched junction bases: 5. CDR3 sequence: CASSLARSGGYEQYF. DNA for the CDR3: TGTGCCAGCAGCTTAGCGCGGTCGGGAGGCTACGAGCAGTACTTC.

This chain links TRBV19 with TRBJ1-1; D call uncertain. V dropped 3 bases and J dropped 1 base, with 9 bases sitting between them. The germline V gene has CDR1 LNHDA and CDR2 SQIVND (reference sequence). The CDR3 contains 14 residues. In DNA form, the CDR3 reads TGTGCCAGTAGTATTTCTCCAGCGAACACTGAAGCTTTCTTT. Translated: CASSISPANTEAFF. The full variable domain, its missing parts supplied by reference TRBV19 and TRBJ1-1, is DGGITQSPKYLFRKEGQNVTLSCEQNLNHDAMYWYRQDPGQGLRLIYYSQIVNDFQKGDIAEGYSVSREKKESFPLTVTSAQKNPTAFYLCASSISPANTEAFFGQGTRLTVV.

The chain joins TRBV28 to TRBJ1-4; D not resolved. Trimming removed 4 bases from V and 4 bases from J, with 10 bases in between. Germline CDR1 and CDR2: MDHEN and SYDVKM. CDR3 size: 14 residues. CDR3 sequence: CASSSQQFNEKLFF. The CDR3 region has the DNA TGTGCCAGCAGTTCCCAACAGTTTAATGAAAAACTGTTTTTT.

The CDR3 bases are TGTGCCAGCGGCGGGGGAAACACCATATATTTT. Its translation: CASGGGNTIYF. The J gene is TRBJ1-3, the V gene TRBV9; D gene unclear. Trimming took off 7 bases at V and 4 bases at J, with 6 bases between the two ends. The CDR3 runs to 11 residues. Per germline, CDR1 SGDLS and CDR2 YYNGEE.

The V gene is TRBV19, the J gene TRBJ2-1, with 10 nucleotides matching TRBD2. The CDR3 contains 19 residues. Germline V CDR1 and CDR2: LNHDA, SQIVND (reference sequence). Trimming removed 5 bases from V and 6 bases from J; junction bases left unmatched: 19. The CDR3 DNA is TGTGCCAGTAGTCAAGGGACTAGCGAGAGAAGAAGATTTTCCAATGAGCAGTTCTTC. Residues: CASSQGTSERRRFSNEQFF.

This chain uses TRBV2 with TRBJ1-5; D perhaps matches TRBD1 (5 bases). V shed 10 bases and J shed 1 base, with 11 bases lying between them. This CDR3 is built from 13 residues. The germline gives CDR1 SNHLY, CDR2 FYNNEI. CDR3 nucleotide sequence: TGTGCCACCAGGAGACAGAGCAATCAGCCCCAGCATTTT. Its translation is CATRRQSNQPQHF.

This chain uses TRBV11-2 with TRBJ1-1; 8 bases match TRBD1. The CDR3 is made up of 14 amino acids. Germline CDR1 is SGHAT and CDR2 is FQNNGV. V was clipped by 3 bases and J by 7 bases; unmatched bases: 7. The CDR3 region has the DNA TGTGCCAGCAGCTTCTTCCGACAGGGGAATGAAGCTTTCTTT. Translating gives CASSFFRQGNEAFF.

CDR3 bases: TGCGCCAGCAGCCCGCACCCGGCGGGAAGCACCCCCGACAATGAGCAGTTCTTC. The encoded protein is CASSPHPAGSTPDNEQFF. J is TRBJ2-1 and V is TRBV4-3, with a tentative D call TRBD2 (6 bases). CDR1 and CDR2 from the germline V gene are LGHNA and YSLEER. The V gene lost 4 bases and the J gene lost 5 bases, with 24 bases spanning the gap. CDR3 length equals 18 residues.

This clone was seen once. The chain combines TRBV7-8 with TRBJ1-2; no clear D. The CDR3 sequence is 15 residues long. V lost 5 bases to trimming and J lost 1 base, with 14 bases between them. Germline CDR1 reads SGHVS; CDR2 reads FQNEAQ. Here the CDR3 DNA reads TGTGCCAGCAGCCTCTCTCCTCTTCATAACTATGGCTACACCTTC. It is translated as CASSLSPLHNYGYTF.

In this sample, this clone turned up a few times. The rearrangement joins TRBV7-2 to TRBJ1-3; a weak D match, TRBD1 (5 bases). V gave up 5 bases and J gave up 0 bases, with 14 bases separating them. The CDR3 consists of 16 residues. Germline CDR1 SGHTA, CDR2 FQGNSA. CDR3 sequence: CASSRVGGGSGNTIYF. Written as DNA, the CDR3 is TGTGCCAGCAGCCGCGTGGGGGGAGGCTCTGGAAACACCATATATTTT.

This clone was counted only a few times. The chain joins TRBV19 to TRBJ1-2; TRBD1 is a possible D gene (5 bases). Germline lookup yields CDR1 LNHDA and CDR2 SQIVND (reference sequence). The CDR3 extends over 12 amino acids. V lost 6 bases and J lost 3, with 8 bases in between. This CDR3 reads CASRTGDYGYTF. The CDR3 bases are TGTGCCAGTAGGACGGGGGACTATGGCTACACCTTC.

The genes are TRBV19 and TRBJ2-1, with TRBD2 matching 14 bases. The germline CDR1 and CDR2 sequences are LNHDA and SQIVND (reference sequence). The CDR3 length is 15 residues. Germline trimming cut 5 bases from V and 10 bases from J; bases unmatched to any gene: 7. DNA for the CDR3: TGTGCCAGTAGTGTAACCGGGACTAGCGGGGGAGAGCAGTTCTTC. Its translation is CASSVTGTSGGEQFF.

The chain employs TRBV7-8 and TRBJ2-5, with D perhaps matching TRBD1 (5 bases). Germline V lookup: CDR1 SGHVS, CDR2 FQNEAQ. The CDR3 is 13 residues long. V was trimmed by 8 bases and J by 6 bases, leaving 16 bases between them. The CDR3 nucleotides are TGTGCCAGCGGTCAACCAGCAGGGAAGACCCAGTACTTC. Translated, it gives CASGQPAGKTQYF.

CDR3 amino acids: CASTGLGGYEQYF. The DNA of the CDR3 is TGTGCCAGCACCGGACTGGGGGGCTACGAGCAGTACTTC. This chain uses TRBV5-6 with TRBJ2-7, with D perhaps TRBD2 (6 bases). The V and J ends lost 6 bases and 3 bases respectively, with 13 bases between them. In germline, CDR1 is SGHDT, CDR2 YYEEEE. The CDR3 loop spans 13 amino acids.

The chain joins TRBV2 to TRBJ2-1; 10 nucleotides match TRBD2. V lost 6 bases to trimming and J lost 2 bases; unmatched junction nucleotides: 10. The CDR3 is 17 amino acids. The germline gives CDR1 SNHLY, CDR2 FYNNEI. The CDR3 region has the DNA TGTGCCAGCAGCGAGTTAAGCGGGAGGGGGACCTACAATGAGCAGTTCTTC. Amino acid sequence: CASSELSGRGTYNEQFF.

This clone was seen a few times. The J gene is TRBJ1-1, the V gene TRBV19; 8 positions agree with TRBD1. V shed 9 bases and J 3 bases; nucleotides not matched to a gene: 6. Germline V gives CDR1 LNHDA, CDR2 SQIVND (reference sequence). The CDR3 is made up of 13 amino acids. CDR3 residues: CASVGQGYTEAFF. The CDR3 bases are TGTGCCAGCGTCGGACAGGGCTACACTGAAGCTTTCTTT.

The genes are TRBV7-8 and TRBJ1-1; 8 bases align to TRBD1. V shed 2 bases, J shed 5 bases, and the junction held 10 bases outside the gene matches. Germline CDR1 and CDR2: SGHVS and FQNEAQ. This CDR3 region has 16 residues. CDR3 loop: CASSLQGAVRRTEAFF. CDR3 nucleotide sequence: TGTGCCAGCAGCTTACAGGGGGCGGTTAGGCGGACTGAAGCTTTCTTT.

This chain joins TRBV9 and TRBJ2-3; 9 nucleotides agree with TRBD2. In germline, CDR1 is SGDLS, CDR2 YYNGEE. Trimming removed 3 bases from V and 6 bases from J; junction bases left unmatched: 14. This CDR3 comprises 17 residues. The DNA of the CDR3 is TGTGCCAGCAGCGGCCGCGGAGCGGGGGGTACCGGGGATACGCAGTATTTT. Its protein is CASSGRGAGGTGDTQYF. Full variable domain (outside the CDR3, taken from reference TRBV9 and TRBJ2-3): DSGVTQTPKHLITATGQRVTLRCSPRSGDLSVYWYQQSLDQGLQFLIQYYNGEERAKGNILERFSAQQFPDLHSELNLSSLELGDSALYFCASSGRGAGGTGDTQYFGPGTRLTVL.